This T cell receptor beta chain was observed in a study of T cell responses to AZD1222 COVID-19 vaccine. Study results and caveats: Vaccine-associated CD4 TCRs spanned spike, dominant at 160-218 and 743-854. Most donors were white British and more were female, and clonal diversity was possibly underestimated.

In the case of this clone: Its antigen is not known.

Produced via immunoSEQ multiplex PCR; TCRdb's table is partial and in-frame only. The sample shows about 140,000 clones, about nine tenths of them seen only once. V was cut by 5 bases and J by 3 bases, with 11 bases left in between. The length of the CDR3 is 14 residues. Germline V gene sequence: CDR1 PRHDT, CDR2 FYEKMQ (reference sequence). The sequence derives from an adult in good health. The sequences come from peripheral blood, collected on day 0 of AZD1222 vaccination. This chain joins TRBV13 and TRBJ2-1; D uncertain. DNA for the CDR3: TGTGCCAGCAGCCCCTCCGGACGCTACAATGAGCAGTTCTTC. Translation gives CASSPSGRYNEQFF.